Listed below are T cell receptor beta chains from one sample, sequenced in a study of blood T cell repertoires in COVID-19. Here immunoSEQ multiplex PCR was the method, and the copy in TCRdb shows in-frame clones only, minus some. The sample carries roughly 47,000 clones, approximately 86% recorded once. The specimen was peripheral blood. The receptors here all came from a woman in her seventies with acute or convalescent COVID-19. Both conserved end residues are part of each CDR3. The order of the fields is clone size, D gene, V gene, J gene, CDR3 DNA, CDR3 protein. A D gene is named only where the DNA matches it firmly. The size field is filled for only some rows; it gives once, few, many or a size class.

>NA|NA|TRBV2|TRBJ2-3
TGTGCCAGCAGCCGGAGCATAGATACGCAGTATTTT
CASSRSIDTQYF
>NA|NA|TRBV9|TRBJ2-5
TGTGCCAGCAGCGGAGGGGGGGCCCAAGAGACCCAGTACTTC
CASSGGGAQETQYF
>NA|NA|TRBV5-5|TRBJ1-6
TGTGCCAGCAGCTTGACAGGTGTTGATTCACCCCTCCACTTT
CASSLTGVDSPLHF
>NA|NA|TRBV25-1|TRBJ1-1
TGTGCCAGCAGTGGTAGGGGTACAGGATTTACTGAAGCTTTCTTT
CASSGRGTGFTEAFF
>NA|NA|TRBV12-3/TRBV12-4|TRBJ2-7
TGTGCCAGCAGTTACAGTTCTGCCCTCGAGCAGTACTTC
CASSYSSALEQYF
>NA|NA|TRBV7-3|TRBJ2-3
TGTGCCAGCAGCTTTGAAGGTTACGGGAGAAGCAGCACAGATACGCAGTATTTT
CASSFEGYGRSSTDTQYF
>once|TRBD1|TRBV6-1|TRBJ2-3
TGTGCCAGCAGTGAAGCGGGACAGGGAGTGCGGGATACGCAGTATTTT
CASSEAGQGVRDTQYF
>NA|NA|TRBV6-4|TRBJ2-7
TGTGCCAGCTTAACAGTGATCAGGGATCGCCCTATCCAGTACTTC
CASLTVIRDRPIQYF
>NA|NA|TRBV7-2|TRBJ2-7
TGTGCCAGCAGCTTAGTATCAGGAAAGTTCGAGCAGTACTTC
CASSLVSGKFEQYF
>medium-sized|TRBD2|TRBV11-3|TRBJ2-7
TGTGCCAGCAGCTTAGAAACTAGCGGGAGCGAGCAGTACTTC
CASSLETSGSEQYF
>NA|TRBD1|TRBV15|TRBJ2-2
TGTGCCACCCGACAGGGGCCCTACACCGGGGAGCTGTTTTTT
CATRQGPYTGELFF
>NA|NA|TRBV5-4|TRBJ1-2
TGTGCCAGCAGCTTGGCGGGGGGATATGGCTACACCTTC
CASSLAGGYGYTF
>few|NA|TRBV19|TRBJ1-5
TGTGCCAGTAGTCCAGAAAGCAGTCTGCGGAGCAATCAGCCCCAGCATTTT
CASSPESSLRSNQPQHF